A single T cell receptor (beta chain) is shown here with its context. Antigen: not known. One end of the junction is discordant with germline, which a read error may explain. Carrying unique molecular identifiers, the cDNA also gained a universal primer site through template switching. TCRdb passed the 5' RACE reads through MiXCR, listing each CDR3 protein once. Of a few hundred thousand distinct CDR3 sequences in the sample, about 8.9% were seen once. This record comes from a study of identical twins. Overall study results and limits: The study found that models underestimated out-of-frame TCR alpha sharing in monozygotic twins.

The CDR3 spans 13 residues. CDR1 MNHEY and CDR2 SMNVEV come from the germline V gene (reference sequence). This sample also appeared in a second study, on yellow fever vaccine responses in identical twins. That publication notes: Twins' vaccine T cell response reportedly gave the appearance of partial convergence and partial personalization.

The sample comprised CD8+ T cells sorted from blood. The chain has TRBV27 and TRBJ2-2, with D unclear. The clonotype comes from a woman between 18 and 29 years old in good health. The CDR3 bases are TGTGCCAGCAGTTTACGGAACACCGAGGAGCTGTTTTTT. This gives the protein CASSLRNTEELFF.